This T cell receptor (beta chain) originates from a study of cytomegalovirus exposure and HLA in healthy donors. Study-level results: Among the sequence variants, a highly shared cluster was likely an artifact of sequencing.

This CDR3 is built from 16 residues. Germline V CDR1 and CDR2: SGHAT, FQDESV (reference sequence). The junction had 7 bases not matched to a gene; V was cut back by 5 bases and J by 0 bases. PCR amplification relied on 60 Vbeta primers (plus 13 Jbeta primers). The assay was immunoSEQ multiplex PCR, and TCRdb's table has in-frame clones only and misses some. The sample holds about 41,000 clones, roughly 80% seen once. About this clone: The antigen is not known.

The specimen was PBMCs. This TCR came from a man aged 50 to 60 in good health and CMV-seronegative. The gene calls are TRBV11-1 and TRBJ1-3, with 7 bases identical to TRBD1. CDR3 region: CASSRQGPSSGNTIYF. The DNA for the CDR3 is TGTGCCAGCAGCCGACAGGGTCCAAGCTCTGGAAACACCATATATTTT.